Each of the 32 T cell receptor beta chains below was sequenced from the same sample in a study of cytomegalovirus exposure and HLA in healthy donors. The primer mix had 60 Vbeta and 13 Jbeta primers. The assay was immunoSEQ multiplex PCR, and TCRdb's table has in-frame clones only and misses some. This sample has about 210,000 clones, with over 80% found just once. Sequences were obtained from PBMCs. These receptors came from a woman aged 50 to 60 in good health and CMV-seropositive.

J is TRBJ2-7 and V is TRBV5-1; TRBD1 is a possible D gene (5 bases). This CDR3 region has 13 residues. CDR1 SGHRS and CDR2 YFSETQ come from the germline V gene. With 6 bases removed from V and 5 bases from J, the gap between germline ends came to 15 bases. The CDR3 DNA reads TGCGCCAGCAACCAGGACACGGACAACGAGCAGTACTTC. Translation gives CASNQDTDNEQYF.

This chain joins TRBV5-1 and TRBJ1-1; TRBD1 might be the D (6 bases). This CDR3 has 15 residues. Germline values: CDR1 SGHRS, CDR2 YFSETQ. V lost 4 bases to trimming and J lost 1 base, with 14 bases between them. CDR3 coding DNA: TGCGCCAGCAGCGCCGGGACATTTACGAACACTGAAGCTTTCTTT. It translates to CASSAGTFTNTEAFF.

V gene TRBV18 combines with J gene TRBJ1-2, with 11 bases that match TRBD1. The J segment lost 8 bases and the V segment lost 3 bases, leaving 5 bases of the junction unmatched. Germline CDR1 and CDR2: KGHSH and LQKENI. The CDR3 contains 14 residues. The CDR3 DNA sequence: TGTGCCAGCTCACCGGGGACAGGGGGTCGGGGCTACACCTTC. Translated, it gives CASSPGTGGRGYTF.

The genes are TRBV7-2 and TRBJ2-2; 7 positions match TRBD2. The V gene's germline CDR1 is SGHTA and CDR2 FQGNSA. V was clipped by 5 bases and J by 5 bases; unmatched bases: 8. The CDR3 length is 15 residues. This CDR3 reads CASSQGRAGTGELFF. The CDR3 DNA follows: TGTGCCAGCAGCCAAGGGAGAGCGGGGACCGGGGAGCTGTTTTTT.

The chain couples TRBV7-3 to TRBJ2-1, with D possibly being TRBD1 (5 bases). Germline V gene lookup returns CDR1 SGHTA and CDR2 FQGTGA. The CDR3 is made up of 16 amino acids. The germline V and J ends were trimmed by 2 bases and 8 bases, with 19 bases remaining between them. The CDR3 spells CASSLWVSQWGDEQFF. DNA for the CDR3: TGTGCCAGCAGCTTATGGGTCTCCCAGTGGGGCGATGAGCAGTTCTTC.

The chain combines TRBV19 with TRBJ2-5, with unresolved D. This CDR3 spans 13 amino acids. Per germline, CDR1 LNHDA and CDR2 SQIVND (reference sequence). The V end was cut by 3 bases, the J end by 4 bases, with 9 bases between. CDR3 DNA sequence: TGTGCCAGTAGTATTCAGGTTCGAGAGACCCAGTACTTC. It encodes CASSIQVRETQYF.

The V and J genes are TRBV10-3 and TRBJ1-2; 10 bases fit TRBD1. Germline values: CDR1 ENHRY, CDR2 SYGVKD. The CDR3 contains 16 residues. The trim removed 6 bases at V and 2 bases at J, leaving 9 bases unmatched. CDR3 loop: CAISQGQGWGNYGYTF. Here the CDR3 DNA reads TGTGCCATCAGCCAGGGACAGGGGTGGGGGAACTATGGCTACACCTTC.

DNA of the CDR3: TGTGCCAGTAGTAGACAGGGAGGGAACACTGAAGCTTTCTTT. Translating it yields CASSRQGGNTEAFF. This rearrangement joins TRBV19 to TRBJ1-1; 7 bases are a match to TRBD1. Germline V gives CDR1 LNHDA, CDR2 SQIVND (reference sequence). The CDR3 contains 14 residues. The V segment lost 4 bases and the J segment 1 base; nucleotides outside the gene matches: 3. Based on the CDR3 plus reference TRBV19 and TRBJ1-1, the full variable domain is DGGITQSPKYLFRKEGQNVTLSCEQNLNHDAMYWYRQDPGQGLRLIYYSQIVNDFQKGDIAEGYSVSREKKESFPLTVTSAQKNPTAFYLCASSRQGGNTEAFFGQGTRLTVV.

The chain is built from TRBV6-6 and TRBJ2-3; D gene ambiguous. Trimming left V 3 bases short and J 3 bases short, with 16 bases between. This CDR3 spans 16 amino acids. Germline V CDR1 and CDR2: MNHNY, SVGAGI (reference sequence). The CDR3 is CASSYSGSRATDTQYF. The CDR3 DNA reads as TGTGCCAGCAGTTATTCCGGATCTAGAGCGACAGATACGCAGTATTTT.

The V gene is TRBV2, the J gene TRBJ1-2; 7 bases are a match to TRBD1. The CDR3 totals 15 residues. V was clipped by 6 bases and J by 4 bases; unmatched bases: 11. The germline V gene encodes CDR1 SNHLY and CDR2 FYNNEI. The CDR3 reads CASSTQGQEVYGYTF. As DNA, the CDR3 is TGTGCCAGCAGCACCCAAGGACAGGAAGTCTATGGCTACACCTTC.

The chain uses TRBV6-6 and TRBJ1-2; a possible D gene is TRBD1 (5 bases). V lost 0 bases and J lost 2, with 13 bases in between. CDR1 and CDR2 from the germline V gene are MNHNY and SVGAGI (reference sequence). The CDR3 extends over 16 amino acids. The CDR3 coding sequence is TGTGCCAGCAGTTACTCGGGCGGGGCGTCAAACTATGGCTACACCTTC. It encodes CASSYSGGASNYGYTF.

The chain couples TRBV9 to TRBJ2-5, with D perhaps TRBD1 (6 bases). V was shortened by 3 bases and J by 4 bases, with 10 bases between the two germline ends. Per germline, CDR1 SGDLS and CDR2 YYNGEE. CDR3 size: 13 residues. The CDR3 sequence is CASSGGTRETQYF. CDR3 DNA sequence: TGTGCCAGCAGCGGTGGGACAAGAGAGACCCAGTACTTC.

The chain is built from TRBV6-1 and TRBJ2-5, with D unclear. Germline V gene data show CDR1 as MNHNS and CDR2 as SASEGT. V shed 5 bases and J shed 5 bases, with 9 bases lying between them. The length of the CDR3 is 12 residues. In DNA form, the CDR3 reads TGTGCCAGCAGTAACGCCCGGGAGACCCAGTACTTC. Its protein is CASSNARETQYF.

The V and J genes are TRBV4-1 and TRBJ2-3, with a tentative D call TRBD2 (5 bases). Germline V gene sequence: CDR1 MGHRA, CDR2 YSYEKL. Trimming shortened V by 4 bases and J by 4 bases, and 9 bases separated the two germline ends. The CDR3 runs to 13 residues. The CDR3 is CASSPGWADTQYF. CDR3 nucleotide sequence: TGCGCCAGCAGCCCGGGATGGGCAGATACGCAGTATTTT.

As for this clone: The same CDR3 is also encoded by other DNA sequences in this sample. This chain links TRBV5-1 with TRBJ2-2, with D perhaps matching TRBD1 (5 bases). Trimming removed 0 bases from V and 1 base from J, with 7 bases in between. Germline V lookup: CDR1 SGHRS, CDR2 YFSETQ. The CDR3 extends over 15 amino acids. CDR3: CASSLGTGNTGELFF. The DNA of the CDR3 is TGCGCCAGCAGCTTGGGTACAGGGAACACCGGGGAGCTGTTTTTT.

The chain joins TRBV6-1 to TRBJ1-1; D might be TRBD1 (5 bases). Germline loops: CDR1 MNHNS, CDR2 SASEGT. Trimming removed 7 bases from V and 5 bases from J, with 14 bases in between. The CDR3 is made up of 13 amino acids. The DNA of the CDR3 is TGTGCCAGCAAGGTTCGGGGGAAGACTGAAGCTTTCTTT. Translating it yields CASKVRGKTEAFF.

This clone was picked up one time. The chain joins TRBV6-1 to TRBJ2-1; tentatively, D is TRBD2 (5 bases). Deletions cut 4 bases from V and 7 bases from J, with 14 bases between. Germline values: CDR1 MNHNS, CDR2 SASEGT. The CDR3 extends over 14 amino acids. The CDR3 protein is CASSGGLFRNEQFF. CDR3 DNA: TGTGCCAGCAGTGGAGGGTTATTCAGGAATGAGCAGTTCTTC.

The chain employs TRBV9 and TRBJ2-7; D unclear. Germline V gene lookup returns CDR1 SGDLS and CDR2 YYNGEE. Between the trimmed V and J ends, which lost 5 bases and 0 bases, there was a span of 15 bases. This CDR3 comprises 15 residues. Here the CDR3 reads CASSQGSGISYEQYF. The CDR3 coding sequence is TGTGCCAGCAGTCAAGGTTCAGGCATCTCCTACGAGCAGTACTTC.

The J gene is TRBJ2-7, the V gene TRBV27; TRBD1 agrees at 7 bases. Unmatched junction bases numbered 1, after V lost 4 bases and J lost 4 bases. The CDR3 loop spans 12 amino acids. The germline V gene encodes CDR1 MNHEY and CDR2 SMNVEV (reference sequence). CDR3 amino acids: CASSYRGYEQYF. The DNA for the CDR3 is TGTGCCAGCAGTTACAGGGGATACGAGCAGTACTTC.

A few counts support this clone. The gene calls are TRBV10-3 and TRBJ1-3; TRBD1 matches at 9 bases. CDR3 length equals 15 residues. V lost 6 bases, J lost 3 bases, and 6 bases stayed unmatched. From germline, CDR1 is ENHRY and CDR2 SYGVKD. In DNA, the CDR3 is TGTGCCATCAGACGGACAGGGGCAGGTGGAAACACCATATATTTT. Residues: CAIRRTGAGGNTIYF.

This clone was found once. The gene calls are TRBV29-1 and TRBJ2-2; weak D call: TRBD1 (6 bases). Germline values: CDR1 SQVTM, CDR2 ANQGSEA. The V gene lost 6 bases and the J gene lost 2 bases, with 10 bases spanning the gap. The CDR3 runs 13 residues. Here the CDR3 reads CSVTGTNTGELFF. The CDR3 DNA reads TGCAGCGTGACAGGTACCAACACCGGGGAGCTGTTTTTT.

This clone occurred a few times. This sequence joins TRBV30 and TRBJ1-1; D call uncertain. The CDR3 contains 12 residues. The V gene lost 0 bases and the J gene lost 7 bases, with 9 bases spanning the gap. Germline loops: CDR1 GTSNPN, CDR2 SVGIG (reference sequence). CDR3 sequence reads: CAWSVLRGEAFF. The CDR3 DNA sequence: TGTGCCTGGAGTGTACTCCGCGGTGAAGCTTTCTTT.

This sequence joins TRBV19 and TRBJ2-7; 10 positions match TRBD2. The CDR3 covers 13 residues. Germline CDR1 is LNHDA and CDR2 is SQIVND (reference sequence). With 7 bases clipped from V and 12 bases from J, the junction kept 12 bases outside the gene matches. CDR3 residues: CASKDSGGQVLYF. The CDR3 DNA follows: TGTGCCAGTAAAGATAGCGGGGGGCAAGTCCTGTACTTC.

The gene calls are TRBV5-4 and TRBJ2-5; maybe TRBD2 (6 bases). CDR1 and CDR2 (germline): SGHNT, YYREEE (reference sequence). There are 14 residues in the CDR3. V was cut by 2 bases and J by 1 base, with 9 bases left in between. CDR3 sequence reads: CASSLAGPQETQYF. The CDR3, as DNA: TGTGCCAGCAGCTTAGCGGGTCCCCAAGAGACCCAGTACTTC. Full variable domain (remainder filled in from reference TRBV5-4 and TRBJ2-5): ETGVTQSPTHLIKTRGQQVTLRCSSQSGHNTVSWYQQALGQGPQFIFQYYREEENGRGNFPPRFSGLQFPNYSSELNVNALELDDSALYLCASSLAGPQETQYFGPGTRLLVL.

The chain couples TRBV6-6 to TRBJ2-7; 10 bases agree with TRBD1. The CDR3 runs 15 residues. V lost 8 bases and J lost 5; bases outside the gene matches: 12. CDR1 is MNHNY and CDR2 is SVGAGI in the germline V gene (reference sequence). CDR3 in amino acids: CASVRQGASSDEQYF. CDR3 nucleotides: TGTGCCAGCGTCAGACAGGGGGCCTCCTCGGACGAGCAGTACTTC.

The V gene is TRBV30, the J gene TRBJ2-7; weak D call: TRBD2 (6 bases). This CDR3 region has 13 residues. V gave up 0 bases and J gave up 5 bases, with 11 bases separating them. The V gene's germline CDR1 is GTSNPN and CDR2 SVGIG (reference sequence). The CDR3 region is CAWSVPSADEQYF. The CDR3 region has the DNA TGTGCCTGGAGTGTACCTAGCGCTGACGAGCAGTACTTC.

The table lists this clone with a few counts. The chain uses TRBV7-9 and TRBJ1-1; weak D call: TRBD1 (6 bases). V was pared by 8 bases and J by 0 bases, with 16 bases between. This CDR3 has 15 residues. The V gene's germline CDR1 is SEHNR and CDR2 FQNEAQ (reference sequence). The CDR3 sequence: CASGPGTLMNTEAFF. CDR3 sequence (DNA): TGTGCCAGCGGTCCCGGGACATTGATGAACACTGAAGCTTTCTTT.

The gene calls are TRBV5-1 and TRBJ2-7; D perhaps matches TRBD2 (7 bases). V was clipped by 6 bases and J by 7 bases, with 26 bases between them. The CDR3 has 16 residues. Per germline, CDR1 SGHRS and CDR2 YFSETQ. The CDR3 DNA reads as TGCGCCAGCACCCGCCTGGCGGGGGCAGAGCCGAGGGAGCAGTACTTC. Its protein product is CASTRLAGAEPREQYF.

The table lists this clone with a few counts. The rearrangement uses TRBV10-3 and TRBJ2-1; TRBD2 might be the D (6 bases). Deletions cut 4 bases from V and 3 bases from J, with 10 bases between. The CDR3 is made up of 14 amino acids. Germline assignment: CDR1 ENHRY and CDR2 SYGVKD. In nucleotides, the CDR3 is TGTGCCATCAGTGGCGGGGATCTCTACAATGAGCAGTTCTTC. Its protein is CAISGGDLYNEQFF.

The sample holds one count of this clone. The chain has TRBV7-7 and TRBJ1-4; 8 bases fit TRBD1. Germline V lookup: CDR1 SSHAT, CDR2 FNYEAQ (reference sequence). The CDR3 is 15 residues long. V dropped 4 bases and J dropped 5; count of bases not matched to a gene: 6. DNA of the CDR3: TGTGCCAGCAGCTCCGGACAGGGAAGGAATGAAAAACTGTTTTTT. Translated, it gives CASSSGQGRNEKLFF. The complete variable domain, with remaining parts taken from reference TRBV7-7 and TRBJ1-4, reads GAGVSQSPRYKVTKRGQDVTLRCDPISSHATLYWYQQALGQGPEFLTYFNYEAQPDKSGLPSDRFSAERPEGSISTLTIQRTEQRDSAMYRCASSSGQGRNEKLFFGSGTQLSVL.

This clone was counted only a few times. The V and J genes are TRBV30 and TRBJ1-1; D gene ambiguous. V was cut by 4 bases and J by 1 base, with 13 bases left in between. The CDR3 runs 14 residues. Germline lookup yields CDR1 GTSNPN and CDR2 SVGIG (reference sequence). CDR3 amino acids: CAWIRSDRNTEAFF. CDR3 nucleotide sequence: TGTGCCTGGATTAGGAGTGACCGGAACACTGAAGCTTTCTTT.

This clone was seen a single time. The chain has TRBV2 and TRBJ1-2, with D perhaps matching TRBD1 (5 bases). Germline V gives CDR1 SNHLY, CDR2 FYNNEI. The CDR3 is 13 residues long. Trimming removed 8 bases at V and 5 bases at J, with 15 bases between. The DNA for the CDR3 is TGTGCCAGCGGGAGGGTGGGGGGATATGGCTACACCTTC. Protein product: CASGRVGGYGYTF. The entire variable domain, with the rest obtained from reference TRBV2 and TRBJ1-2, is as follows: EPEVTQTPSHQVTQMGQEVILRCVPISNHLYFYWYRQILGQKVEFLVSFYNNEISEKSEIFDDQFSVERPDGSNFTLKIRSTKLEDSAMYFCASGRVGGYGYTFGSGTRLTVV.